This paragraph covers one T cell receptor (beta chain) sequence. Its antigen remains unidentified. The method was immunoSEQ multiplex PCR; TCRdb's version includes in-frame clones alone and lacks a portion of them. Here the sample spans 75,000 to 100,000 clones, over 80% being singletons. This specimen belongs to a study of PD-1 blockade in classical Hodgkin lymphoma. Study-wide findings and caveats: Those patients who began receiving nivolumab less than 1 year after ASCT had lower diversity, and they were excluded.

Each patient relapsed following autologous stem cell transplantation, and prior brentuximab vedotin exposure differed. V trimming: 7 bases; J trimming: 1 base; junction bases outside the gene matches: 13. Germline lookup yields CDR1 MDHEN and CDR2 SYDVKM. This CDR3 comprises 16 residues. The rearrangement joins TRBV28 to TRBJ2-7; 7 nucleotides agree with TRBD2. The input for sequencing was peripheral blood mononuclear cells (PBMCs), taken at baseline. The source is a human donor with classical Hodgkin lymphoma. In DNA form, the CDR3 reads TGTGCCAGCACCCAGTTGGGAGGGGCGGTATCCTACGAGCAGTACTTC. Translating it yields CASTQLGGAVSYEQYF. The full variable domain, rest sourced from reference TRBV28 and TRBJ2-7, is DVKVTQSSRYLVKRTGEKVFLECVQDMDHENMFWYRQDPGLGLRLIYFSYDVKMKEKGDIPEGYSVSREKKERFSLILESASTNQTSMYLCASTQLGGAVSYEQYFGPGTRLTVT.